These T cell receptor beta chains were read from a single sample in a study of cytomegalovirus exposure and HLA in healthy donors. Sequencing used immunoSEQ multiplex PCR; TCRdb keeps in-frame clones, though not all of them. The sample holds approximately 210,000 clones, approximately 79% seen once. The sample consisted of PBMCs. The receptors derive from a male donor in good health and CMV-seronegative. Each CDR3 is given without its conserved first and last residue.

j_call v_call cdr3_aa
TRBJ1-1 TRBV2 ASRPTGAENTEAF
TRBJ2-7 TRBV15 ATSRGQGPYEQY
TRBJ2-1 TRBV5-1 ASSSGTSGGGEQF
NA TRBV6-5 ASSYRQGVDEQY
TRBJ2-7 TRBV27 ASSRWDRVNYEQY
TRBJ2-7 TRBV28 ASSPSWRADYEQY
TRBJ2-7 TRBV28 ASSLPQAVRAEQY
TRBJ2-5 TRBV5-4 ASSPSSRTPVQETQY
TRBJ1-4 TRBV5-1 ASSLGGQSPGQKLF
TRBJ2-1 TRBV5-4 ASSFSAGGLNNEQF
TRBJ1-5 TRBV28 ASSSRQTNQPQH
TRBJ2-1 TRBV2 ASSASMFSAGAYYNEQF
TRBJ1-4 TRBV28 ASRTPTGGTEKLF
TRBJ2-6 TRBV5-1 ASRAPGQGAFGANVLT
TRBJ2-5 TRBV30 AWSGTGTGETQY
TRBJ2-1 TRBV27 ASRTAMNEQF
TRBJ1-1 TRBV6-5 ASSIGQGTEAF
TRBJ1-1 TRBV6-1 ASNPNRVGRTEAF
TRBJ1-4 TRBV7-2 ASSSQISTNEKLF
TRBJ2-3 TRBV9 ASSALQGEGTDTQY